The 18 T cell receptor beta chains below come from one sample, sequenced in a study of response to subunit inactivated influenza vaccine. From the RT-PCR reads, TCRdb called clonotypes with MiXCR, one entry per CDR3 protein. Found here are more than 450,000 distinct CDR3 sequences, under 9% of them singletons; the top ten hold over 10%. Material: PBMCs from blood, obtained less than 30 months after vaccination. Source of these receptors: a man between 50 and 69 years old who received an inactivated influenza vaccine.

CDR3: CASSLVGVGDTEAFF. The CDR3 DNA reads as TGCGCCAGCAGCTTGGTTGGGGTAGGGGACACTGAAGCTTTCTTT. The chain recombines TRBV5-1 with TRBJ1-1, with D perhaps matching TRBD1 (5 bases). The CDR3 covers 15 residues. The germline V and J ends were trimmed by 0 bases and 3 bases, with 12 bases remaining between them. Germline CDR1 is SGHRS and CDR2 is YFSETQ.

The gene calls are TRBV9 and TRBJ2-5; possibly TRBD1 for D (7 bases). This CDR3 spans 15 amino acids. CDR1 is SGDLS, CDR2 YYNGEE, per germline. Trimming pared 3 bases from V and 4 bases from J, leaving 16 bases between. CDR3 DNA sequence: TGTGCCAGCAGCGCGTTACAGGGGACTCTAGAGACCCAGTACTTC. It is translated as CASSALQGTLETQYF.

V usage is TRBV29-1 and J usage is TRBJ1-2; weak D call: TRBD1 (5 bases). Germline V gene lookup returns CDR1 SQVTM and CDR2 ANQGSEA. The CDR3 contains 13 residues. Trimming stripped 0 bases from V and 6 bases from J, with 11 bases between. The CDR3 nucleotides read TGCAGCGTTGAAGACCTACAGGATCATGGCTACACCTTC. Amino acids: CSVEDLQDHGYTF.

This clonotype has at least ten counts. This sequence joins TRBV6-1 and TRBJ1-5; D may be TRBD1 (6 bases). V gave up 6 bases and J gave up 2 bases, with 20 bases separating them. This CDR3 is 17 amino acids long. Germline V CDR1 and CDR2: MNHNS, SASEGT. CDR3 in amino acids: CASRSTGPGVGNQPQHF. Here the CDR3 DNA reads TGTGCCAGCAGATCCACAGGGCCCGGTGTCGGCAATCAGCCCCAGCATTTT.

In its sample, this clonotype was seen many times. The V call is TRBV6-1, the J call TRBJ1-5; 7 nucleotides agree with TRBD1. Germline trimming cut 6 bases from V and 6 bases from J; bases unmatched to any gene: 5. This CDR3 contains 13 residues. Per germline, CDR1 MNHNS and CDR2 SASEGT. CDR3 sequence: CASSQGVSQPQHF. For the CDR3, the DNA is TGTGCCAGCAGCCAGGGGGTTAGTCAGCCCCAGCATTTT.

The chain combines TRBV20-1 with TRBJ1-2, with D possibly TRBD1 on 5 matching bases. Germline CDR1 reads DFQATT; CDR2 reads SNEGSKA (reference sequence). Trimming pared 3 bases from V and 11 bases from J, leaving 16 bases between. This CDR3 contains 12 residues. The CDR3 loop is CSASGDGGAYTF. CDR3 coding DNA: TGCAGTGCTAGTGGGGACGGTGGAGCGTACACCTTC.

The rearrangement uses TRBV15 and TRBJ1-2, with D uncertain. Trimming took 0 bases from V and 4 from J, leaving 9 bases between them. CDR3 length: 14 amino acids. Germline V gene sequence: CDR1 LNHNV, CDR2 YYDKDF (reference sequence). DNA of the CDR3: TGTGCCACCAGCAGAGATCCCGGTACCTATGGCTACACCTTC. Protein: CATSRDPGTYGYTF.

The J gene is TRBJ2-2, the V gene TRBV15; the D gene is possibly TRBD2 (6 bases). V lost 0 bases and J lost 3, with 8 bases in between. This CDR3 has 15 amino acids. Germline V gives CDR1 LNHNV, CDR2 YYDKDF (reference sequence). CDR3 loop: CATSRDAGHTGELFF. The CDR3 coding sequence is TGTGCCACCAGCAGAGATGCGGGGCACACCGGGGAGCTGTTTTTT.

This clonotype was recorded many times. This chain joins TRBV4-1 and TRBJ2-3, with 9 positions matching TRBD2. The CDR3 is made up of 14 amino acids. V lost 4 bases, J lost 1 base, and 0 bases stayed unmatched. The germline V gene has CDR1 MGHRA and CDR2 YSYEKL. In DNA form, the CDR3 reads TGCGCCAGCAGCCGACTAGCGGGCACAGATACGCAGTATTTT. This sequence encodes CASSRLAGTDTQYF.

This clonotype was counted only a few times. This chain links TRBV7-9 with TRBJ2-3, with 12 nucleotides matching TRBD2. V lost 2 bases and J lost 7; bases outside the gene matches: 4. The germline CDR1 and CDR2 sequences are SEHNR and FQNEAQ (reference sequence). The CDR3 spans 15 residues. CDR3 DNA sequence: TGTGCCAGCAGCTTAAGACTAGCGGGGGAATATACGCAGTATTTT. Amino acid sequence: CASSLRLAGEYTQYF. Supplemented by reference TRBV7-9 and TRBJ2-3, the full variable domain reads DTGVSQNPRHKITKRGQNVTFRCDPISEHNRLYWYRQTLGQGPEFLTYFQNEAQLEKSRLLSDRFSAERPKGSFSTLEIQRTEQGDSAMYLCASSLRLAGEYTQYFGPGTRLTVL.

CDR3 coding DNA: TGCGCCAGCAGCGGCCGTGCTGGTGGCTACACCTTC. It yields the protein CASSGRAGGYTF. V is TRBV5-1 and J is TRBJ1-2; unclear D gene. The V and J ends lost 4 bases and 7 bases respectively, with 11 bases between them. Germline CDR1 SGHRS, CDR2 YFSETQ. CDR3 length equals 12 residues.

This clonotype was detected only a few times. This rearrangement joins TRBV19 to TRBJ1-5, with D uncertain. The germline V gene encodes CDR1 LNHDA and CDR2 SQIVND (reference sequence). The CDR3 loop spans 16 amino acids. V shed 4 bases and J shed 0 bases, with 13 bases lying between them. CDR3 DNA sequence: TGTGCCAGTAGTAACCCGACATCCTATAGCAATCAGCCCCAGCATTTT. Its translation is CASSNPTSYSNQPQHF.

This clonotype turned up a few times. The chain joins TRBV27 to TRBJ2-1; D may be TRBD2 (6 bases). V lost 8 bases and J lost 8, with 22 bases in between. Germline CDR1 is MNHEY and CDR2 is SMNVEV (reference sequence). The CDR3 has 15 residues. As DNA, the CDR3 is TGTGCCAGCGCCCTGTTGTTCGGGAGAGTCTATGAGCAGTTCTTC. Translated: CASALLFGRVYEQFF.

Written as DNA, the CDR3 is TGTGCCAGCAGCCCTCCCCTTGCAGATACGCAGTATTTT. As protein: CASSPPLADTQYF. This chain connects TRBV9 to TRBJ2-3; no reliable D call. The CDR3 contains 13 residues. Per germline, CDR1 SGDLS and CDR2 YYNGEE. V lost 4 bases and J 4 bases, leaving 10 bases between the germline ends.

The gene calls are TRBV28 and TRBJ1-2, with TRBD1 identical over 9 bases. V was clipped by 5 bases and J by 7 bases; unmatched bases: 5. Germline V gives CDR1 MDHEN, CDR2 SYDVKM. The CDR3 is 13 residues long. The DNA of the CDR3 is TGTGCCAGCAGTCTGACAGGGGGTCTTGGCTACACCTTC. Protein: CASSLTGGLGYTF.

The chain links TRBV18 to TRBJ2-3; D is unclear. The V gene's germline CDR1 is KGHSH and CDR2 LQKENI. This CDR3 has 14 amino acids. The germline V and J ends were trimmed by 3 bases and 5 bases, with 12 bases remaining between them. The CDR3 region has the DNA TGTGCCAGCTCACCCCCCAGGCCCCGAGATACGCAGTATTTT. Its protein product is CASSPPRPRDTQYF.

This clonotype showed up just a few times. This chain uses TRBV5-1 with TRBJ2-3; tentative D call: TRBD1 (6 bases). This CDR3 has 14 amino acids. Per the germline V gene, CDR1 is SGHRS and CDR2 is YFSETQ. V was shortened by 0 bases and J by 4 bases, with 9 bases between the two germline ends. The CDR3: CASSLVPGADTQYF. Here the CDR3 DNA reads TGCGCCAGCAGCTTGGTCCCAGGGGCAGATACGCAGTATTTT.

This chain uses TRBV28 with TRBJ2-1; 9 nucleotides agree with TRBD2. The CDR3 consists of 16 residues. Germline values: CDR1 MDHEN, CDR2 SYDVKM. Trimming took 5 bases from V and 1 from J; bases not matched to a gene: 6. The CDR3 loop is CASSQGLAMSYNEQFF. The CDR3, as DNA: TGTGCCAGCAGTCAGGGACTAGCAATGTCCTACAATGAGCAGTTCTTC.